Listed below are T cell receptor beta chains from one sample, sequenced in a study of Graves' ophthalmopathy and Graves' hyperthyroidism. TCRdb reanalysed the multiplex PCR reads using MiXCR and keeps one entry per CDR3 protein. The data hold about 240,000 distinct CDR3 sequences, with about 46% observed a single time. The sample taken for sequencing was peripheral blood. Receptor source: an adult man with Graves' ophthalmopathy. CDR3s include the opening cysteine and the closing phenylalanine or tryptophan. D genes are given only for firm matches. Not all rows give a size; the values are once, few, many and, for expanded clones, a class.

clone_size: .
cdr3_length: 15
j_call: TRBJ2-3
d_call: .
v_call: TRBV7-9
cdr3_nt: TGTGCCAGCAGCTATACAGGCTCGTTAAGGAATACGCAGTATTTT
cdr3_aa: CASSYTGSLRNTQYF

clone_size: .
cdr3_length: 16
j_call: TRBJ2-7
d_call: TRBD2
v_call: TRBV20-1
cdr3_nt: TGCAGTGCCAGAATTTCAACTAGCGGAGCCTCCTACGAGCAGTACTTC
cdr3_aa: CSARISTSGASYEQYF

clone_size: few
cdr3_length: 11
j_call: TRBJ2-7
d_call: .
v_call: TRBV6-6
cdr3_nt: TGTGCCAGCAACGAGCCCTACGAGCAGTACTTC
cdr3_aa: CASNEPYEQYF

clone_size: .
cdr3_length: 14
j_call: TRBJ1-2
d_call: TRBD1
v_call: TRBV6-5
cdr3_nt: TGTGCCAGCAGTTTCCATCGACAGGGGGGAGGCTACACCTTC
cdr3_aa: CASSFHRQGGGYTF

clone_size: .
cdr3_length: 16
j_call: TRBJ1-5
d_call: .
v_call: TRBV7-9
cdr3_nt: TGTGCCAGCAGTACAAACACAGGGTCTGGCAATCAGCCCCAGCATTTT
cdr3_aa: CASSTNTGSGNQPQHF

clone_size: .
cdr3_length: 14
j_call: TRBJ2-5
d_call: .
v_call: TRBV7-3
cdr3_nt: TGTGCCAGCAGCGACCCCGGGACCCAAGAGACCCAGTACTTC
cdr3_aa: CASSDPGTQETQYF

clone_size: few
cdr3_length: 12
j_call: TRBJ2-7
d_call: .
v_call: TRBV7-8
cdr3_nt: TGTGCCAGCAGCTTACTCCGCCACGAGCAGTACTTC
cdr3_aa: CASSLLRHEQYF

clone_size: .
cdr3_length: 13
j_call: TRBJ2-7
d_call: .
v_call: TRBV11-2
cdr3_nt: TGTGCCAGCAGTCCCCTCCTTTTCAGCGAGCAGTACTTC
cdr3_aa: CASSPLLFSEQYF

clone_size: .
cdr3_length: 14
j_call: TRBJ1-2
d_call: TRBD1
v_call: TRBV7-8
cdr3_nt: TGTGCCAGCAGCACCCGACAGGGGGCGCAGGGCTACACCTTC
cdr3_aa: CASSTRQGAQGYTF

clone_size: .
cdr3_length: 12
j_call: TRBJ1-2
d_call: .
v_call: TRBV5-4
cdr3_nt: TGTGCCAGCAGCGGAGACGGGGGCGGCTACACCTTC
cdr3_aa: CASSGDGGGYTF

clone_size: .
cdr3_length: 15
j_call: TRBJ1-3
d_call: TRBD1
v_call: TRBV2
cdr3_nt: TGTGCCAGCACCTTAAGGACAGGGTCTGGAAACACCATATATTTT
cdr3_aa: CASTLRTGSGNTIYF

clone_size: once
cdr3_length: 17
j_call: TRBJ2-5
d_call: TRBD2
v_call: TRBV7-9
cdr3_nt: TGTGCCAGCAGCTTAGGGACTAGCGGGGGTCTCCAAGAGACCCAGTACTTC
cdr3_aa: CASSLGTSGGLQETQYF

clone_size: .
cdr3_length: 15
j_call: TRBJ2-7
d_call: .
v_call: TRBV29-1
cdr3_nt: TGCAGCGTTGAAACATTAGACAGAAGCTCCTACGAGCAGTACTTC
cdr3_aa: CSVETLDRSSYEQYF

clone_size: .
cdr3_length: 14
j_call: TRBJ2-7
d_call: .
v_call: TRBV19
cdr3_nt: TGTGCCAGTAGTATTTATCATGGAAGTCAGGAGCAGTACTTC
cdr3_aa: CASSIYHGSQEQYF

clone_size: few
cdr3_length: 14
j_call: TRBJ1-2
d_call: .
v_call: TRBV7-8
cdr3_nt: TGTGCCAGCAGCTTAGCGCCAGCTAACTGTGGCTACACCTTC
cdr3_aa: CASSLAPANCGYTF

clone_size: .
cdr3_length: 13
j_call: TRBJ2-2
d_call: .
v_call: TRBV20-1
cdr3_nt: TGCAGTACCGGACTACCGAACACCGGGGAGCTGTTTTTT
cdr3_aa: CSTGLPNTGELFF

clone_size: .
cdr3_length: 15
j_call: TRBJ2-5
d_call: .
v_call: TRBV7-8
cdr3_nt: TGCGCCAGCAGCCAGGTCCTGGGGGTCCAAGAGACCCAGTACTTC
cdr3_aa: CASSQVLGVQETQYF

clone_size: .
cdr3_length: 12
j_call: TRBJ1-6
d_call: .
v_call: TRBV4-1
cdr3_nt: TGCACCAGCAGCCAAGAAGCTTCACCCCTCCACTTT
cdr3_aa: CTSSQEASPLHF